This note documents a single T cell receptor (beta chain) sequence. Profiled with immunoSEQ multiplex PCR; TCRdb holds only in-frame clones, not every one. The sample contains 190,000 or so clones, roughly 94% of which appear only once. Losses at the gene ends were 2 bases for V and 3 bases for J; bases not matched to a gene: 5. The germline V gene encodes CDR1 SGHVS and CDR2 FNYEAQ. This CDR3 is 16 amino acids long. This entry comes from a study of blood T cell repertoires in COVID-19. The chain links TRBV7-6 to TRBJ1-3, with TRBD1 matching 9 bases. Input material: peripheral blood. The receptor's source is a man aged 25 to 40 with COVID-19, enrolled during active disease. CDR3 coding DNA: TGTGCCAGCAGCTTAACGACAGGGGGAGGTGGAAACACCATATATTTT. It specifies CASSLTTGGGGNTIYF.